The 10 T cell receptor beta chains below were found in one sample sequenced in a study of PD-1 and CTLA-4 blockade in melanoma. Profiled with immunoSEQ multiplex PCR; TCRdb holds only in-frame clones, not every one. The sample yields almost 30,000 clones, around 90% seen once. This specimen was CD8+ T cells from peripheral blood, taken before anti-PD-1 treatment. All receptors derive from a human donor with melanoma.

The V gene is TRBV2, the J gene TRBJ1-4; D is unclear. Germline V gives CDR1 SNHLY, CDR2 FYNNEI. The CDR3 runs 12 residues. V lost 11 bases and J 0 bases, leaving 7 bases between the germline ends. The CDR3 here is CASLTTNEKLFF. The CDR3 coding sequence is TGTGCCTCCCTAACAACTAATGAAAAACTGTTTTTT.

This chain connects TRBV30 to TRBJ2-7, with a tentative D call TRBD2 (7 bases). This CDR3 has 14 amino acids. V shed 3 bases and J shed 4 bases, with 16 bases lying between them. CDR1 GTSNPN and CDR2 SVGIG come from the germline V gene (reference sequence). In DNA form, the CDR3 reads TGTGCCTGGAGGCCGGGGGGCCGCGGGTACGAGCAGTACTTC. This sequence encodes CAWRPGGRGYEQYF.

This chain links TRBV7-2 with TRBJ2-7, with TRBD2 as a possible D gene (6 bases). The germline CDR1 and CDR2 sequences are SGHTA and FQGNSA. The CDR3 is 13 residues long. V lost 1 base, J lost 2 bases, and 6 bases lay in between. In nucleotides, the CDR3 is TGTGCCAGCAGCTTAGGGACTACCTACGAGCAGTACTTC. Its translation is CASSLGTTYEQYF.

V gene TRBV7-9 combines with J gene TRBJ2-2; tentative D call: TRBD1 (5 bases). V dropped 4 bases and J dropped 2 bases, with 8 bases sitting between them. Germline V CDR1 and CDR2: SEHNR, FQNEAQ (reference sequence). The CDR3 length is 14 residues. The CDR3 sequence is CASSSDSNTGELFF. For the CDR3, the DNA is TGTGCCAGCAGCTCCGACAGTAACACCGGGGAGCTGTTTTTT.

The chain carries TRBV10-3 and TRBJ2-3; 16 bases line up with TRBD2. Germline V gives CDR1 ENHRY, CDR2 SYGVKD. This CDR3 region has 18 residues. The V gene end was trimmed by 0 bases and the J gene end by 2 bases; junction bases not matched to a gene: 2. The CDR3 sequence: CAISESGTSGGDTDTQYF. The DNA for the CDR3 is TGTGCCATCAGTGAGTCTGGGACTAGCGGGGGGGACACAGATACGCAGTATTTT.

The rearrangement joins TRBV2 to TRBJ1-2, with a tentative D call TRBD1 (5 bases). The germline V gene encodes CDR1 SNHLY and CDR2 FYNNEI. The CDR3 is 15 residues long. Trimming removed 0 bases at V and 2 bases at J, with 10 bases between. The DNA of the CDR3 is TGTGCCAGCAGTGAAGCAAAGACAGCGAACTATGGCTACACCTTC. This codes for CASSEAKTANYGYTF.

CDR3 amino acids: CASSEAGTINEQYF. CDR3 nucleotides: TGTGCCAGCAGTGAAGCGGGGACAATCAACGAGCAGTACTTC. V usage is TRBV2 and J usage is TRBJ2-7, with D possibly being TRBD1 (6 bases). The CDR3 runs 14 residues. V was clipped by 0 bases and J by 5 bases, with 11 bases between them. Germline V lookup: CDR1 SNHLY, CDR2 FYNNEI.

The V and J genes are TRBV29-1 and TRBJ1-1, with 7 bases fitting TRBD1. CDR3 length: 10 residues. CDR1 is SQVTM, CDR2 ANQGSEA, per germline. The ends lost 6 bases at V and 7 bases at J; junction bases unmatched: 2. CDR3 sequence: CSVRDSEAFF. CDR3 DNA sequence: TGCAGCGTCCGGGACAGTGAAGCTTTCTTT.

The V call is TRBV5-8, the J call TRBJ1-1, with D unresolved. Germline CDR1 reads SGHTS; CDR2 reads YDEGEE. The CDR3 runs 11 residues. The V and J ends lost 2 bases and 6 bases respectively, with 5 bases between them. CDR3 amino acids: CASSFWAEAFF. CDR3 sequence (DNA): TGTGCCAGCAGCTTTTGGGCTGAAGCTTTCTTT.

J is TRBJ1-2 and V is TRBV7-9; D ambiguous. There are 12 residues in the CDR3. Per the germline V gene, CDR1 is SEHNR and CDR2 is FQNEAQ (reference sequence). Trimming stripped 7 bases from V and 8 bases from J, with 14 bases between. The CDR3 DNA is TGTGCCAGCACCCTAGGATTGCGGGGCTACACCTTC. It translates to CASTLGLRGYTF.